This T cell receptor (beta chain) was profiled in a study of cytomegalovirus exposure and HLA in healthy donors. The PCR contained 60 Vbeta and 13 Jbeta primers. Some clones are missing from TCRdb's copy, which holds only in-frame ones; the method was immunoSEQ multiplex PCR. Among approximately 180,000 clones listed, approximately 84% were seen once. From germline, CDR1 is SGHDN and CDR2 FVKESK. This CDR3 has 12 residues. V lost 4 bases to trimming and J lost 7 bases, with 7 bases between them. The sequenced sample was PBMCs. J is TRBJ1-4 and V is TRBV14, with no clear D. The receptor was isolated from a girl younger than two in good health and CMV-seronegative. The CDR3 here is CASSLLTEKLFF. For the CDR3, the DNA is TGTGCCAGCAGCCTTCTAACTGAAAAACTGTTTTTT.